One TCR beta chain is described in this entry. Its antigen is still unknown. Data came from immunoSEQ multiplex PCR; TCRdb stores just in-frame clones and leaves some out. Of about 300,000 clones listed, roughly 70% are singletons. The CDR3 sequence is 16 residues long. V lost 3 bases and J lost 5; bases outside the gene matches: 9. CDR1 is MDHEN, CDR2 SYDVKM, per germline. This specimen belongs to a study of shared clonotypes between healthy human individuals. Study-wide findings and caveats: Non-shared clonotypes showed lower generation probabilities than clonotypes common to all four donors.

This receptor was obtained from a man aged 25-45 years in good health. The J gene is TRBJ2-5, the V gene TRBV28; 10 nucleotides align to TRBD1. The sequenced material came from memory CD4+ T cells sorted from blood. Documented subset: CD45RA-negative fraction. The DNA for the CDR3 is TGTGCCAGCAGTTTGACAGGGGGCGCGACTGGTGAGACCCAGTACTTC. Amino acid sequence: CASSLTGGATGETQYF.